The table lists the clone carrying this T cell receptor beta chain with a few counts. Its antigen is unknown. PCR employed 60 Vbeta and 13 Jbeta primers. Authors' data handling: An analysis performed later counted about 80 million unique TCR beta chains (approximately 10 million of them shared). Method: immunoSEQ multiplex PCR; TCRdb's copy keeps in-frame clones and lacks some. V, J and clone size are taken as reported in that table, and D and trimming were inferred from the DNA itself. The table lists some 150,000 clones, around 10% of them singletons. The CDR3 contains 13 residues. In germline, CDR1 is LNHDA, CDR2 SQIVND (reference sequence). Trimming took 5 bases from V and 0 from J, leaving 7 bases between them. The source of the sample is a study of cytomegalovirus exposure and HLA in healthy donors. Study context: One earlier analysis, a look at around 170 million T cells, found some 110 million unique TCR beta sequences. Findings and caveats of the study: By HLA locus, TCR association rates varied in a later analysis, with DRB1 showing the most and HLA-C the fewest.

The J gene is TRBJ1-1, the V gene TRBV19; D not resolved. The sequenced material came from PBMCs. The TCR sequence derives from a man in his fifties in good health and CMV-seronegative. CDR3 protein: CASSLTVNTEAFF. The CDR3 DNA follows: TGTGCCAGTAGTTTAACAGTGAACACTGAAGCTTTCTTT.